Listed below are T cell receptor beta chains from one sample, sequenced in a study of clonality assessment in lymphoblastic leukemia. Using its own MiXCR run on the PCR reads, TCRdb lists one record per CDR3 protein. The sample contains about 410 distinct CDR3 sequences, 30% to 35% of which appear only once. These receptors originate from a human donor with acute lymphoblastic leukemia. CDR3s include the opening cysteine and the closing phenylalanine or tryptophan. The D gene is left open where the match is weak. Some rows have no size entry. The others give once, few or many, or a class for an expanded clone.

TRBJ1-1 large TRBV7-3 . TGTGCCAGCAGCTTACTGCGCTATTCAGAAGCTTTCTTT CASSLLRYSEAFF
TRBJ1-1 large TRBV30 . TGTGCCTGGAGTATCTTGGGGGTGGGAGGGAACACTGAAGCTTTCTTT CAWSILGVGGNTEAFF
TRBJ2-1 . TRBV5-6 TRBD2 TGTGCCAGCAGCTTGGCGGGGAGGGGTGAGCAGTTCTTC CASSLAGRGEQFF
TRBJ1-1 . TRBV6-2/TRBV6-3 . TGTGCCAGTGGATCGTGGGGCTCGAGGACTGAAGCTTTCTTT CASGSWGSRTEAFF
TRBJ1-4 . TRBV3-1 TRBD1 TGTGCCAGCAGCCAAGAGACAGGGAGAGGTGAAAAACTGTTTTTT CASSQETGRGEKLFF
TRBJ1-1 . TRBV7-3 . TGTGCCACCAGCGAGGGTGCGGCGAACACTGAAGCTTTCTTT CATSEGAANTEAFF
TRBJ2-7 few TRBV7-2 . TGTGCCAGCAGCTCACTAGCTGTTTCCTACGAGCAGTACTTC CASSSLAVSYEQYF
TRBJ2-3 . TRBV5-1 . TGCGCCAGTCTCAGGGGCTCTTACACAGATACGCAGTATTTT CASLRGSYTDTQYF
TRBJ2-3 . TRBV7-2 . TGTGCCAGCAGCACTACCGCACTGGGCCTTGCTACGCAGTATTTT CASSTTALGLATQYF
TRBJ1-1 . TRBV5-6 TRBD1 TGTGCCAGCAGGTGGACAGGTGGGGCCACTGAAGCTTTCTTT CASRWTGGATEAFF
TRBJ1-2 . TRBV30 . TGTGCCTATCAAGCGGGGGACTATGGCTACACCTTC CAYQAGDYGYTF
TRBJ1-2 few TRBV29-1 TRBD1 TGCAGCGTAAACAGGGGAAACTATGGCTACACCTTC CSVNRGNYGYTF
TRBJ1-2 . TRBV2 . TGTGCCAGCAGCCGCGAGGCTCAGGGTGTCAACACCTTC CASSREAQGVNTF
TRBJ2-2 . TRBV6-5 . TGTGCCAGCAGTTACGACCGCACCGGGGAGCTGTTTTTT CASSYDRTGELFF